The 3 T cell receptor beta chains reported below all come from one sample, sequenced in a study of CD8+CD57+ T cells in acquired aplastic anemia (dated 2018 in TCRdb). Sequencing took place on an Illumina HiSeq 2000. TCR beta VDJ combination and CDR3 sequence profiling used genomic DNA as the template. TCRdb reworked the public reads: Q25 trimming with fastp, MiXCR clone assembly, productive beta chains retained. Each record represents a unique CDR3 protein, reported with the most common genes and DNA among its rows. The sample data list about 220,000 distinct CDR3 sequences, and almost 35% of these were observed just once. The biggest ten clones account for 1% to 1.3% of the sample. Source material: sorted CD4+, CD8+, or CD8+CD57+ T cells (not recorded which) from PBMCs. The receptors stem from a human donor in good health, serving as a control.

The V gene is TRBV10-3, the J gene TRBJ2-2; D tentatively fits TRBD1 or TRBD2 (5 bases each). The CDR3 is made up of 17 amino acids. The germline V gene encodes CDR1 ENHRY and CDR2 SYGVKD. With 5 bases removed from V and 4 bases from J, the gap between germline ends came to 20 bases. This chain's CDR3 is CAISTVVWGSGTGELFF. CDR3 nucleotide sequence: TGTGCCATCAGTACCGTGGTTTGGGGGTCGGGCACCGGGGAGCTGTTTTTT.

This clonotype was counted only a few times. This chain uses TRBV11-2 with TRBJ2-1; 7 nucleotides match TRBD2. The J segment lost 15 bases and the V segment lost 1 base, leaving 6 bases of the junction unmatched. Germline-derived CDR1 and CDR2 are SGHAT and FQNNGV. CDR3 length: 12 residues. This CDR3 is CASSLAGGSVFF. The CDR3 nucleotides read TGTGCCAGCAGCTTAGCCGGCGGGAGTGTGTTCTTC.

The rearrangement links TRBV7-2 to TRBJ1-6, with D tentatively TRBD1 (6 bases). With 1 base removed from V and 10 bases from J, the gap between germline ends came to 11 bases. Per the germline V gene, CDR1 is SGHTA and CDR2 is FQGNSA. The CDR3 has 14 residues. The CDR3 bases are TGTGCCAGCAGCTTAGGGGGGCAGGGCTCACCCCTCCACTTT. Translation: CASSLGGQGSPLHF.